Here is one TCR beta chain with its context. This specimen belongs to a study of blood T cell repertoires in COVID-19. About the research overall: COVID-19 samples from acute and convalescent phases originated in the United States, Italy and Spain. The analysed material was cDNA or gDNA that came from T cells, B-cell-depleted T cells, or PBMCs.

Sequencing used immunoSEQ multiplex PCR; TCRdb keeps in-frame clones, though not all of them. The repertoire consists of fewer than 150,000 clones, with over 75% occurring once and the leading ten covering less than 3%. The sequenced sample consisted of peripheral blood. The TCR comes from a man over 45 with acute or convalescent COVID-19.

This CDR3 is CASRVTSGFYEQYF. DNA of the CDR3: TGTGCCAGCAGGGTGACTAGCGGGTTCTACGAGCAGTACTTC. The chain carries TRBV2 and TRBJ2-7; 10 bases match TRBD2. The CDR3 runs 14 residues. The trim removed 6 bases at V and 3 bases at J, leaving 5 bases unmatched. Per the germline V gene, CDR1 is SNHLY and CDR2 is FYNNEI.